A selection of T cell receptor beta chains follows, all from one sample in a study of blood T cell repertoires in COVID-19. Libraries were prepared by immunoSEQ multiplex PCR; TCRdb keeps only in-frame clonotypes and omits some of them. The sample yields some 190,000 clones, about 86% seen once. Sequencing was done on a sample of PBMCs or T cells enriched from blood (not recorded which). The source of these receptors is a woman aged 40 to 49 in a cohort exposed to, infected with or recovered from COVID-19 (not recorded which). Each CDR3 is given with its conserved first and last residue. The D gene is left open where the match is weak. The size entry is marked missing in some rows and otherwise reads once, few, many or a size class.

j_call v_call clone_size d_call cdr3_nt cdr3_aa
TRBJ2-1 TRBV27 . TRBD2 TGTGCCAGCAGTCTGCGGGGGGGTCTTCTAGATGAGCAGTTCTTC CASSLRGGLLDEQFF
TRBJ2-7 TRBV3-1/TRBV3-2 . TRBD1 TGTGCCAGCAGCCCGGGACAGGGAGGCTACGAGCAGTACTTC CASSPGQGGYEQYF
TRBJ2-5 TRBV5-6 . TRBD1 TGTGCCAGCAGCTTGGGACAGGGAATTCAAGAGACCCAGTACTTC CASSLGQGIQETQYF
TRBJ2-1 TRBV19 . . TGTGCCAGTAGTATATCCCACACCCCCTACAATGAGCAGTTCTTC CASSISHTPYNEQFF
TRBJ2-7 TRBV13 once TRBD2 TGTGCCAGCAGCCCGGGGACTAGTTCCTCCTACGAGCAGTACTTC CASSPGTSSSYEQYF
TRBJ1-1 TRBV4-3 once . TGCGCCAGCAGCCTACAAGGGGACACTGAAGCTTTCTTT CASSLQGDTEAFF
TRBJ1-5 TRBV19 . . TGTGCCAGTAGTACCTCAGGGTCTAGCAATCAGCCCCAGCATTTT CASSTSGSSNQPQHF
TRBJ2-6 TRBV28 . TRBD1 TGTGCCAGCAGTTCTCTGCCCGACAGGGGGCTTTCGTTCCTCTGGACCAACGTCCTGACTTTC CASSSLPDRGLSFLWTNVLTF
TRBJ2-7 TRBV7-9 few TRBD1 TGTGCCAGCAGCCGAGACAGGGCGTCCTACGAGCAGTACTTC CASSRDRASYEQYF
TRBJ1-2 TRBV3-1/TRBV3-2 . . TGTGCCAGCAGCCAAGGACCGGGGGGGCAAGGCTACACCTTC CASSQGPGGQGYTF
TRBJ1-2 TRBV4-2 . . TGTGCCAGCAGCCCTCGGACAGACAACTATGGCTACACCTTC CASSPRTDNYGYTF
TRBJ1-3 TRBV9 . TRBD1 TGTGCCAGCAGCCCTTTTGGGGACAGGTTCGACTCTGGAAACACCATATATTTT CASSPFGDRFDSGNTIYF
TRBJ2-3 TRBV3-1/TRBV3-2 . TRBD2 TGTGCCAGCAGCCTCGGGGGGGCCACCACAGATACGCAGTATTTT CASSLGGATTDTQYF
TRBJ2-7 TRBV2 . TRBD1 TGTGCCAGCAGTCGGACAGGTTCCTACGAGCAGTACTTC CASSRTGSYEQYF
TRBJ1-2 TRBV6-1 . . TGTGCCAGCAGTGAAGCCATGGGGCAGGGGAGATATGGCTACACCTTC CASSEAMGQGRYGYTF
TRBJ1-3 TRBV30 . TRBD1 TGTGCCTGGACCCTAGGGACAGAAGGCTCTGGAAACACCATATATTTT CAWTLGTEGSGNTIYF
TRBJ2-7 TRBV27 . TRBD2 TGTGCCAGCAGTTCTCTAGCGGAACTTTCCTACGAGCAGTACTTC CASSSLAELSYEQYF
TRBJ2-1 TRBV7-2 . TRBD2 TGTGCCAGCAGCTTAGGACTAGCGGGCCGCAATGAGCAGTTCTTC CASSLGLAGRNEQFF
TRBJ1-2 TRBV19 few . TGTGCCAGTAGTAATTTCTCCTATGGCTACACCTTC CASSNFSYGYTF
TRBJ2-5 TRBV5-4 . . TGTGCCAGCAGCTTGGACTCGGGATTAGAGACCCAGTACTTC CASSLDSGLETQYF
TRBJ1-2 TRBV5-1 . . TGCGCCAGCAGCCTGGGCTTTGGAGGGGAACCTAACTATGGCTACACCTTC CASSLGFGGEPNYGYTF
TRBJ1-5 TRBV3-1/TRBV3-2 . . TGTGCCAGCAGCCCAGGTGGGGGCAGGCATAATCAGCCCCAGCATTTT CASSPGGGRHNQPQHF
TRBJ1-3 TRBV9 . . TGTGCCAGCAGCGTAGAACCGGGAGACACCATATATTTT CASSVEPGDTIYF
TRBJ2-7 TRBV13 medium-sized . TGTGCCAGCAGCTTCCGGGACAACTACGAGCAGTACTTC CASSFRDNYEQYF
TRBJ1-2 TRBV5-8 . TRBD1 TGTGCCAGCAGCGCGCGACCGGGACAGGGGGCTTATAGGGATGGCTACACCTTC CASSARPGQGAYRDGYTF
TRBJ1-5 TRBV2 . TRBD1 TGTGCCAGCAACGTCGGGACAGGGAGGAATCAGCCCCAGCATTTT CASNVGTGRNQPQHF
TRBJ2-7 TRBV7-2 once TRBD1 TGTGCCAGCAGCTTATGGGACAGGGGGCTCTACGAGCAGTACTTC CASSLWDRGLYEQYF
TRBJ1-2 TRBV7-2 . . TGTGCCAGCACTAATCGGGGACTTGGAGGCTACACCTTC CASTNRGLGGYTF
TRBJ2-2 TRBV29-1 . . TGCAGCGTTGAACAGGTGAACACCGGGGAGCTGTTTTTT CSVEQVNTGELFF
TRBJ1-6 TRBV10-3 . . TGTGCCATCAGTGATGACAGATTTGTTTCACCCCTCCACTTT CAISDDRFVSPLHF
TRBJ1-1 TRBV7-8 . . TGTGCCAGCAGCTTAGGAAGGGGGAACACTGAAGCTTTCTTT CASSLGRGNTEAFF
TRBJ2-3 TRBV5-1 once . TGCGCCAGCAGCTTACGTGACAGGAGGAGCACAGATACGCAGTATTTT CASSLRDRRSTDTQYF